Sequencing of this T cell receptor beta chain was carried out in a study of human T cells and chemical hapten exposure. TCRdb re-called the RACE reads with MiXCR, one entry per CDR3 protein. The sample lists 70,000 or so distinct CDR3 sequences; around 10% were seen once. In this sample, this clonotype turned up a few times. Time point reported: patch test 3, about 24 weeks after DPC sensitization. Noted treatment: therapeutic diphenylcyclopropenone sensitization with weekly scalp DPC. This CDR3 region has 14 residues. Deletions cut 6 bases from V and 4 bases from J, with 16 bases between. The V gene's germline CDR1 is MDHEN and CDR2 SYDVKM.

This TCR was sampled from a woman between 50 and 59 years old with alopecia areata. Some clones in this sample may be carry-over from other donors' samples. The sample in question was whole blood, obtained in connection with sensitization to the hapten diphenylcyclopropenone (DPC). The chain recombines TRBV28 with TRBJ2-7; D is perhaps TRBD1 or TRBD2 (6 bases each). The CDR3 spells CASSSPSGAYEQYF. The CDR3, as DNA: TGTGCCAGCAGCTCCCCGTCGGGGGCGTACGAGCAGTACTTC. Full variable domain (missing parts from reference TRBV28 and TRBJ2-7): DVKVTQSSRYLVKRTGEKVFLECVQDMDHENMFWYRQDPGLGLRLIYFSYDVKMKEKGDIPEGYSVSREKKERFSLILESASTNQTSMYLCASSSPSGAYEQYFGPGTRLTVT.